Presented here are 26 T cell receptor beta chains from one specimen sequenced in a study of OX40 agonist ivuxolimab in advanced cancers. Produced via immunoSEQ multiplex PCR; TCRdb's table is partial and in-frame only. Found here are tens of thousands of clones, over 75% of them singletons; the top ten hold about 18%. The sample here was CD4+ or CD8+ T cells sorted from blood, taken in a trial of the OX40 agonist ivuxolimab. The receptors were gathered from an adult with an advanced solid tumor such as melanoma, head and neck, liver or kidney cancer.

The chain is built from TRBV19 and TRBJ2-1; D could derive from TRBD1 or TRBD2 (5 bases each). CDR1 and CDR2 (germline): LNHDA, SQIVND (reference sequence). Trimming stripped 6 bases from V and 3 bases from J, with 15 bases between. The CDR3 consists of 15 residues. CDR3 nucleotides: TGTGCCAGTAGCACCCCGTCAGGGAGCTACAATGAGCAGTTCTTC. As protein: CASSTPSGSYNEQFF.

The chain joins TRBV5-6 to TRBJ1-2; a weak D match, TRBD1 (6 bases). The CDR3 is made up of 13 amino acids. CDR1 is SGHDT and CDR2 is YYEEEE in the germline V gene. Trimming cost V 5 bases and J 4 bases, with 12 bases left between them. For the CDR3, the DNA is TGTGCCAGCAGGGAACAGGGTTTCTATGGCTACACCTTC. It translates to CASREQGFYGYTF.

The count of this clone is one. The CDR3 loop reads CASSGAYPEKLFF. The CDR3 DNA reads TGTGCCAGCAGTGGGGCGTATCCTGAAAAACTGTTTTTT. The V gene is TRBV28, the J gene TRBJ1-4; D is perhaps TRBD1 (5 bases). V shed 5 bases and J shed 7 bases, with 11 bases lying between them. The CDR3 extends over 13 amino acids. Germline CDR1 and CDR2: MDHEN and SYDVKM.

The chain links TRBV21-1 to TRBJ2-7; the D call of TRBD2 is as the table states it, not checked on the DNA. TRBV21-1 is annotated as a pseudogene. The CDR3 has 14 amino acids. In nucleotides, the CDR3 is TGTGCCAGCAGCAGGAGGGTTGGCTCCTACGAGCAGTACTTC. Protein sequence: CASSRRVGSYEQYF.

The V gene is TRBV28, the J gene TRBJ2-3, with 8 bases aligning to TRBD2. Germline values: CDR1 MDHEN, CDR2 SYDVKM. Trimming took 2 bases from V and 0 from J; bases not matched to a gene: 4. The CDR3 spans 16 residues. CDR3 amino acids: CASSLRSGSSTDTQYF. The CDR3 bases are TGTGCCAGCAGTTTAAGGAGCGGGAGTAGCACAGATACGCAGTATTTT.

This chain joins TRBV6-5 and TRBJ2-3; D remains unclear. The CDR3 has 15 amino acids. Trimming cost V 5 bases and J 1 base, with 13 bases left between them. From germline, CDR1 is MNHEY and CDR2 SVGAGI. In DNA, the CDR3 is TGTGCCAGCAGTGCCGCGGTTGGGGGCACAGATACGCAGTATTTT. Amino acid sequence: CASSAAVGGTDTQYF.

This CDR3 reads CSGRTGATEAFF. The CDR3 DNA reads as TGCAGCGGACGGACAGGGGCCACTGAAGCTTTCTTT. The J gene is TRBJ1-1, the V gene TRBV29-1; 9 bases align to TRBD1. The CDR3 consists of 12 residues. Trimming cost V 7 bases and J 4 bases; bases outside gene matches: 4. CDR1 is SQVTM and CDR2 is ANQGSEA in the germline V gene.

This chain connects TRBV21-1 to TRBJ1-1. TRBV21-1 is designated a pseudogene. CDR3 size: 15 residues. CDR3: CASSKGWGQNTEAFF. The CDR3 DNA reads as TGTGCCAGCAGCAAAGGTTGGGGTCAGAACACTGAAGCTTTCTTT.

This clone was seen a handful of times. The chain employs TRBV7-3 and TRBJ2-7, with D perhaps TRBD2 (6 bases). Germline CDR1 SGHTA, CDR2 FQGTGA. The CDR3 contains 14 residues. V was clipped by 5 bases and J by 0 bases, with 11 bases between them. The CDR3 region is CASSPDGSSYEQYF. CDR3 nucleotides: TGTGCCAGCAGCCCAGACGGGAGCTCCTACGAGCAGTACTTC.

With regard to this clone: The same CDR3 can be traced to other DNA sequences in this sample. The V gene is TRBV7-3, the J gene TRBJ2-1, with a tentative D call TRBD2 (6 bases). The CDR3 loop spans 16 amino acids. The germline CDR1 and CDR2 sequences are SGHTA and FQGTGA. V dropped 5 bases and J dropped 0 bases, with 14 bases sitting between them. The chain's CDR3 is CASSPPSASSYNEQFF. The CDR3 nucleotides read TGTGCCAGCAGCCCCCCTAGCGCGAGCTCCTACAATGAGCAGTTCTTC.

This clone was seen a handful of times. Other DNA sequences in this sample translate to the same CDR3. This chain connects TRBV4-3 to TRBJ1-5; D remains unclear. The CDR3 loop spans 15 amino acids. The germline V gene has CDR1 LGHNA and CDR2 YSLEER. The V gene lost 0 bases and the J gene lost 2 bases, with 8 bases spanning the gap. CDR3 bases: TGCGCCAGCAGCCAAGATCGGGTGGGCAATCAGCCCCAGCATTTT. This sequence encodes CASSQDRVGNQPQHF.

This rearrangement joins TRBV10-3 to TRBJ2-7; D remains ambiguous. The CDR3 totals 13 residues. Germline V gene data show CDR1 as ENHRY and CDR2 as SYGVKD. V lost 3 bases, J lost 1 base, and 7 bases lay in between. As DNA, the CDR3 is TGTGCCATCAGTGACGTTGAGTCCTACGAGCAGTACTTC. As protein: CAISDVESYEQYF.

This clone has only one observation. The chain is built from TRBV9 and TRBJ1-4; D not resolved. V was cut by 3 bases and J by 4 bases, with 19 bases left in between. There are 17 residues in the CDR3. Germline V gene sequence: CDR1 SGDLS, CDR2 YYNGEE. The CDR3 coding sequence is TGTGCCAGCAGCGCCGGTAGGTCGGAACAGCGTAATGAAAAACTGTTTTTT. Translated: CASSAGRSEQRNEKLFF.

This clone was seen only once. The chain joins TRBV19 to TRBJ2-7; tentative D call: TRBD1 (7 bases). Germline lookup yields CDR1 LNHDA and CDR2 SQIVND (reference sequence). The CDR3 runs 17 residues. V was shortened by 5 bases and J by 3 bases, with 23 bases between the two germline ends. CDR3: CASSPYQGGQPYYEQYF. For the CDR3, the DNA is TGTGCCAGTAGTCCCTATCAGGGGGGACAGCCCTACTACGAGCAGTACTTC.

There are a few counts of this clone. An end of the junction differs from the germline gene, which may be a read error. The chain uses TRBV4-3 and TRBJ2-4, with 7 bases that match TRBD1. CDR3 length: 13 amino acids. Germline values: CDR1 LGHNA, CDR2 YSLEER. The CDR3 spells CASSQDKRGPLGF. DNA of the CDR3: TGCGCCAGCAGCCAAGATAAGAGGGGGCCATTAGGCTTC.

V and J are TRBV19 and TRBJ2-5; D might be TRBD1 or TRBD2, each matching 5 bases. The J call is uncertain, as TRBJ2-7 better fits the DNA end. Germline V CDR1 and CDR2: LNHDA, SQIVND (reference sequence). The CDR3 length is 14 residues. The CDR3 sequence is CASSIRDGTYEQYF. As DNA, the CDR3 is TGTGCCAGTAGTATCCGGGACGGAACCTACGAGCAGTACTTC.

This chain links TRBV10-3 with TRBJ1-2, with 9 nucleotides matching TRBD1. With V trimmed by 11 bases and J by 4 bases, 8 bases remained unmatched. Germline lookup yields CDR1 ENHRY and CDR2 SYGVKD. This CDR3 comprises 13 residues. CDR3 in amino acids: CAARDRAGYGYTF. In nucleotides, the CDR3 is TGTGCCGCCCGGGACAGGGCCGGCTATGGCTACACCTTC.

The chain carries TRBV28 and TRBJ1-2; D gene ambiguous. Trimming took off 1 base at V and 1 base at J, with 16 bases between the two ends. This CDR3 region has 17 residues. The V gene's germline CDR1 is MDHEN and CDR2 SYDVKM. The CDR3 is CASSLLAEAGDNYGYTF. For the CDR3, the DNA is TGTGCCAGCAGTTTATTGGCAGAGGCCGGGGATAACTATGGCTACACCTTC.

This sequence joins TRBV5-1 and TRBJ2-1; D ambiguous. The CDR3 sequence is 12 residues long. The germline gives CDR1 SGHRS, CDR2 YFSETQ. V gave up 4 bases and J gave up 2 bases, with 4 bases separating them. CDR3 in amino acids: CASSVAYNEQFF. CDR3 coding DNA: TGCGCCAGCAGCGTAGCCTACAATGAGCAGTTCTTC.

In this sample, this clone turned up once. V gene TRBV10-3 combines with J gene TRBJ1-1, with a weak D call TRBD1 (6 bases). This CDR3 contains 16 residues. Germline-derived CDR1 and CDR2 are ENHRY and SYGVKD. The V end lost 8 bases, the J end lost 3 bases, and 22 bases lay between the germline ends. The CDR3 nucleotides are TGTGCCATCGGGCCGACCGGGCCAAACAGGGACACTGAAGCTTTCTTT. Translation: CAIGPTGPNRDTEAFF.

Details on this clone: In the same sample, other DNA sequences code for this CDR3. The V gene is TRBV27, the J gene TRBJ2-7; D may be TRBD2 (5 bases). This CDR3 comprises 13 residues. CDR1 and CDR2 from the germline V gene are MNHEY and SMNVEV (reference sequence). Trimming removed 8 bases from V and 0 bases from J, with 11 bases in between. The CDR3: CASSSGSSYEQYF. In nucleotides, the CDR3 is TGTGCCAGCTCGTCTGGGAGCTCCTACGAGCAGTACTTC.

V is TRBV6-5 and J is TRBJ2-1, with D uncertain. Germline CDR1 MNHEY, CDR2 SVGAGI. The CDR3 consists of 13 residues. Trimming shortened V by 10 bases and J by 5 bases, and 15 bases separated the two germline ends. The CDR3 is CATSVEQNNEQFF. DNA of the CDR3: TGTGCCACCTCAGTAGAACAAAACAATGAGCAGTTCTTC.

The chain joins TRBV27 to TRBJ1-2; D perhaps matches TRBD1 (6 bases). CDR1 is MNHEY, CDR2 SMNVEV, per germline (reference sequence). V lost 3 bases to trimming and J lost 4 bases, with 9 bases between them. The CDR3 runs to 13 residues. The CDR3 reads CASSFKGGYGYTF. In DNA, the CDR3 is TGTGCCAGCAGTTTCAAAGGGGGCTATGGCTACACCTTC.

This clone has just one count. The CDR3 is CAWGTGSTTNEKLFF. CDR3 in DNA: TGTGCCTGGGGGACAGGGTCGACAACTAATGAAAAACTGTTTTTT. The chain couples TRBV30 to TRBJ1-4, with 9 positions matching TRBD1. The CDR3 contains 15 residues. V was clipped by 5 bases and J by 0 bases; unmatched bases: 4. The germline V gene encodes CDR1 GTSNPN and CDR2 SVGIG (reference sequence). The full variable domain, with the rest looked up from reference TRBV30 and TRBJ1-4, is SQTIHQWPATLVQPVGSPLSLECTVEGTSNPNLYWYRQAAGRGLQLLFYSVGIGQISSEVPQNLSASRPQDRQFILSSKKLLLSDSGFYLCAWGTGSTTNEKLFFGSGTQLSVL.

The gene calls are TRBV7-9 and TRBJ2-7; 8 nucleotides align to TRBD2. Germline loops: CDR1 SEHNR, CDR2 FQNEAQ (reference sequence). The CDR3 sequence is 15 residues long. Trimming removed 5 bases from V and 5 bases from J; junction bases left unmatched: 11. As DNA, the CDR3 is TGTGCCAGCAGCCGGATAGCGGGACTCCCCCACGAGCAGTACTTC. Translating gives CASSRIAGLPHEQYF.

This CDR3 is CASSHRDVDEQYF. CDR3 DNA: TGTGCCAGCAGCCACAGGGATGTCGACGAGCAGTACTTC. The V call is TRBV6-5, the J call TRBJ2-7; perhaps TRBD1 as D (6 bases). The CDR3 has 13 amino acids. Trimming removed 6 bases at V and 5 bases at J, with 14 bases between. In germline, CDR1 is MNHEY, CDR2 SVGAGI.